This T cell receptor beta chain was observed in a study of identical twins. Study outcomes and limitations: Beta clonotypes that were abundant in cord blood contained fewer insertions, a pattern absent from memory repertoires.

After removal of 1 base from V and 4 bases from J, the junction contained 0 bases not matched to a gene. The CDR3 consists of 14 residues. Germline loops: CDR1 DFQATT, CDR2 SNEGSKA (reference sequence). TCRdb processed the 5' RACE reads anew with MiXCR; each CDR3 protein has one entry. This sample has 450,000 or so distinct CDR3 sequences, with 20% to 30% found just once. Remarks on this clonotype: No antigen is known for it.

This sample also appeared in a second study, on T cells expressing NK-cell markers. That source adds: It was from sorted CD3+CD56+NKG2C+, CD3+CD56+NKG2C- and CD3+CD56-NKG2C+ T cells that TCR beta repertoires came. In the group of eight sequenced donors, seven were HCMV-seropositive and one was seronegative. Dominant NKG2C+ clonotypes were found to form about 1.0-7.5% of CD8+ T cells in five to seven donors.

The sequenced sample was CD4+ T cells sorted from blood. The TCR originated in a woman in her late teens or twenties in good health. The chain recombines TRBV20-1 with TRBJ1-4, with TRBD1 identical over 10 bases. CDR3: CSARGDRGNEKLFF. The DNA for the CDR3 is TGCAGTGCTAGAGGGGACAGGGGTAATGAAAAACTGTTTTTT.